This TCR beta chain was retrieved from a study of cytomegalovirus exposure and HLA in healthy donors. Notes on the study in general: Sequencing likely generated an artifact that appeared as a cluster of highly shared sequence variants. Listed as cytomegalovirus-associated were more than 150 TCR beta chains. Compared with the roughly 670-donor mean, an Asian-associated ancestry cluster reportedly had fewer N-insertions, according to a later analysis. CMV serostatus stood as the only immune exposure information on hand.

Both 60 Vbeta primers and 13 Jbeta primers went into the PCR. TCRdb keeps only in-frame clones here, not all; method: immunoSEQ multiplex PCR. Of about 140,000 clones in the sample, roughly four fifths were seen once. As regards this clone: Its antigen is not identified.

Germline lookup yields CDR1 SGHTA and CDR2 FQGNSA. The V and J ends lost 9 bases and 4 bases respectively, with 11 bases between them. The length of the CDR3 is 12 residues. Sequencing was carried out using PBMCs. The rearrangement joins TRBV7-2 to TRBJ2-3, with D perhaps matching TRBD1 (5 bases). The receptor was derived from a woman aged 35 to 49 in good health and CMV-seronegative. The CDR3 reads CASGAFSDTQYF. CDR3 DNA: TGTGCCAGTGGGGCATTTTCAGATACGCAGTATTTT. Full variable domain (rest looked up from reference TRBV7-2 and TRBJ2-3): GAGVSQSPSNKVTEKGKDVELRCDPISGHTALYWYRQSLGQGLEFLIYFQGNSAPDKSGLPSDRFSAERTGGSVSTLTIQRTQQEDSAVYLCASGAFSDTQYFGPGTRLTVL.